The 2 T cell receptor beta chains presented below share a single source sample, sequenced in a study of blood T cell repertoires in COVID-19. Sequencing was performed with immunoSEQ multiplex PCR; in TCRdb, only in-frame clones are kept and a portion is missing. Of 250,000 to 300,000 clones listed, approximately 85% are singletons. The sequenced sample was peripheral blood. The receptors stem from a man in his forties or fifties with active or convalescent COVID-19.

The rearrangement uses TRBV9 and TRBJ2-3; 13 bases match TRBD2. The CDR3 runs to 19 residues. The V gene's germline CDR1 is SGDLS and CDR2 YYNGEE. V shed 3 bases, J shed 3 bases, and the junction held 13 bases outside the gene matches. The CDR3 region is CASSETSGRPSGRTDTQYF. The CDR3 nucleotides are TGTGCCAGCAGCGAGACTAGCGGGAGGCCGAGTGGGAGGACAGATACGCAGTATTTT.

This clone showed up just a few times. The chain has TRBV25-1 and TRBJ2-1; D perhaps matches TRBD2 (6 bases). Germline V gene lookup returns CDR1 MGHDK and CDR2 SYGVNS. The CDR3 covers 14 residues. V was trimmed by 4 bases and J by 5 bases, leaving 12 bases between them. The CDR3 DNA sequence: TGTGCCAGCAGTGTACCGGGGGAAGACAATGAGCAGTTCTTC. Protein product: CASSVPGEDNEQFF.